Each of the 2 T cell receptor beta chains below was sequenced from the same sample in a study of a mutant IDH1 vaccine in newly diagnosed glioma. The antigens for these receptors are not known. Indicated time point: week 5, during vaccination. Vaccine doses each comprised 300 ug of mutant IDH1 20-mer peptide, with topical imiquimod. Repertoires were generated with immunoSEQ multiplex PCR, while TCRdb's copy carries only in-frame clones and drops some. The table shows 45,000 to 60,000 clones, with approximately 78% occurring only once. This specimen was PBMCs, taken from a glioma patient whose treatment included an IDH1 peptide vaccine. The source of these receptors is a man in his fifties with glioma.

With regard to this clone: One junction end does not reproduce the germline sequence, and a read error may be involved. V usage is TRBV2 and J usage is TRBJ2-7; TRBD1 is a possible D gene (6 bases). The CDR3 extends over 12 amino acids. Looked up from germline, CDR1 is SNHLY and CDR2 is FYNNEI. The CDR3 reads CATSLQTGIADF. CDR3 in DNA: TGTGCCACCTCGTTACAAACAGGGATAGCTGACTTC.

In DNA, the CDR3 is TGTGCCAGCAGCGGGGACGGCTATGGCTACACCTTC. Its protein product is CASSGDGYGYTF. The genes are TRBV27 and TRBJ1-2, with a weak D call TRBD1 (5 bases). This CDR3 spans 12 amino acids. The V gene lost 6 bases and the J gene lost 4 bases, with 9 bases spanning the gap. The germline V gene has CDR1 MNHEY and CDR2 SMNVEV (reference sequence).